This entry concerns a single T cell receptor beta chain. Its antigen is unknown. The record originates from a study of identical twins. General study points: Excess twin sharing in beta out-of-frame sequences was weaker.

The CDR3 is 15 residues long. Trimming pared 3 bases from V and 3 bases from J, leaving 15 bases between. Germline values: CDR1 KGHSH, CDR2 LQKENI. TCRdb fed the 5' RACE reads into MiXCR, producing one record per CDR3 protein. This sample yields approximately 530,000 distinct CDR3 sequences, of which approximately 20% are seen a single time; 0.48% belongs to the top ten. In addition, the sample was reused for a study of yellow fever vaccine responses in identical twins. That publication notes: Twins reportedly showed a vaccine T cell response that seemed partly convergent and partly personalized.

The sequence derives from a woman between 18 and 29 years old in good health. This chain links TRBV18 with TRBJ2-7; the D gene is possibly TRBD1 (6 bases). Sample: CD4+ T cells sorted from blood. The CDR3 loop is CASSPSDPGHYEQYV. CDR3 in DNA: TGTGCCAGCTCACCCTCGGACCCGGGACACTACGAGCAGTACGTC.